A selection of T cell receptor beta chains follows, all from one sample in a study of T-cell memory formation after mild COVID-19. Via MiXCR, TCRdb re-called the 5' RACE reads, giving one row per CDR3 protein. The repertoire holds hundreds of thousands of distinct CDR3 sequences, 23% seen once, with about an eighth in the top ten. The sequenced sample consisted of PBMCs or a T cell subset sorted from them (not recorded which). Source of these receptors: an adult woman who had mild COVID-19 (a few samples of this study predate the infection). Cell type and time point are not known. The CDR3 runs from the conserved cysteine through the conserved F or W. A D gene is named only where the DNA matches it firmly. Clone size is shown for a subset of rows, as once, few, many or a class of expanded clone.

TGTGCCAGCAGGTCGACCGGGACTACTAGCACAGATACGCAGTATTTT,CASRSTGTTSTDTQYF,TRBJ2-3,TRBD2,TRBV7-2,-
TGTGCCAGCAGCTTAGCGACAGATCCCACAGATACGCAGTATTTT,CASSLATDPTDTQYF,TRBJ2-3,-,TRBV7-2,few
TGCAGTGCCGCAACTAGCGGGAGGGCAGATACGCAGTATTTT,CSAATSGRADTQYF,TRBJ2-3,TRBD2,TRBV20-1,few
TGCAGTGCTAGAAAACAGTCGGGCTACACCTTC,CSARKQSGYTF,TRBJ1-2,-,TRBV20-1,-
TGCAGTGCTAGGAGTGAGAACACCGGGGAGCTGTTTTTT,CSARSENTGELFF,TRBJ2-2,-,TRBV20-1,few
TGCAGCGTTGACGGGACAGGGGCCAGGGAAGCTTTCTTT,CSVDGTGAREAFF,TRBJ1-1,TRBD1,TRBV29-1,few
-,CATSVGTLKNCFF,TRBJ1-4,-,TRBV15,-
TGCGCCAGCAGCCAACCAAGGACTAGCGGGAGTTGGGAGACCCAGTACTTC,CASSQPRTSGSWETQYF,TRBJ2-5,TRBD2,TRBV4-1,few
TGCGCCAGCAGCCAGGACCAACTAGCGGGAGAACACAATGAGCAGTTCTTC,CASSQDQLAGEHNEQFF,TRBJ2-1,TRBD2,TRBV4-1,-
TGTGCCAGCTCGACAGGGGAAGGTTCACCCCTCCACTTT,CASSTGEGSPLHF,TRBJ1-6,TRBD1,TRBV12-3/TRBV12-4,-
TGTGCCAGCAGCCCACTAGCTCCGAGCTCCTACAATGAGCAGTTCTTC,CASSPLAPSSYNEQFF,TRBJ2-1,-,TRBV6-5,-
TGTGCCATCAGTGAGTCGGGCAGGAAGGCGGCTAACTATGGCTACACCTTC,CAISESGRKAANYGYTF,TRBJ1-2,-,TRBV10-3,-
TGTGCCAGCAGTTCCCTAGCGGGGGCTCTCTCCTACGAGCAGTACTTC,CASSSLAGALSYEQYF,TRBJ2-7,TRBD2,TRBV12-3/TRBV12-4,-
TGTGCCAGCAGCTTCCGACAGATGAACACTGAAGCTTTCTTT,CASSFRQMNTEAFF,TRBJ1-1,-,TRBV5-5,few
TGTGCCAGCAGCCTGGGACTAGAGGCTCACGAGCAGTACTTC,CASSLGLEAHEQYF,TRBJ2-7,TRBD2,TRBV3-1,once
TGTGCCAGCAGTTTAACCAGGGGGGGCTACAATGAGCAGTTCTTC,CASSLTRGGYNEQFF,TRBJ2-1,-,TRBV6-5,-
TGTGCCAGCAGCCCCGGGGGGACCTTCTATGGCTACACCTTC,CASSPGGTFYGYTF,TRBJ1-2,-,TRBV7-9,few
TGTGCCAGCAGCCCCCCCGACATACTCTACGAGCAGTACTTC,CASSPPDILYEQYF,TRBJ2-7,-,TRBV3-1,-
TGTGCCAGCAGGTATGGACAGCTGGTTAACTATGGCTACACCTTC,CASRYGQLVNYGYTF,TRBJ1-2,-,TRBV5-6,few
TGTGCCAGCAGTTTGGTACGGGACAGGGAGAACTATGGCTACACCTTC,CASSLVRDRENYGYTF,TRBJ1-2,TRBD1,TRBV12-3/TRBV12-4,-
TGCGCCAGCAGCTTGGCCTTGGAGGGAGGCTACAATGAGCAGTTCTTC,CASSLALEGGYNEQFF,TRBJ2-1,-,TRBV5-1,-
TGCGCCAGCAGCCAAGAAGGTCAGGGTCTTTACGAGCAGTACTTC,CASSQEGQGLYEQYF,TRBJ2-7,-,TRBV4-1,few
TGTGCCAGCAGCTTAGACGGGTGGGGGCGGCCCCAAGAGACCCAGTACTTC,CASSLDGWGRPQETQYF,TRBJ2-5,-,TRBV7-7,-
TGTGCCAGCAGCCCCCGGGACAGGGTAACCGGGGAGCTGTTTTTT,CASSPRDRVTGELFF,TRBJ2-2,TRBD1,TRBV7-2,-
TGTGCCAGCAGCACGACTAGCGGGAGGGTCCCCCGCACTCGGCAGTTCTTC,CASSTTSGRVPRTRQFF,TRBJ2-1,-,TRBV21-1,few
TGCGCCAGCAGCTCGTACCCCGGGACGGCGACCTACGAGCAGTACTTC,CASSSYPGTATYEQYF,TRBJ2-7,-,TRBV5-1,-
TGTGCCAGCAGTGAGGGAGCTGTCGAGCAGTACTTC,CASSEGAVEQYF,TRBJ2-7,-,TRBV2,-
TGTGCCAGCACCCTTTACTCCGGGACAGGGATCTACGAGCAGTACTTC,CASTLYSGTGIYEQYF,TRBJ2-7,TRBD1,TRBV6-2/TRBV6-3,few
TGCGCCAGCAGCCACTACGGAGGAGAGACCCAGTACTTC,CASSHYGGETQYF,TRBJ2-5,-,TRBV4-3,few
TGTGCCAGCAGCTTAGAGCTCTCGGGGGGCTTCTACGAGCAGTACTTC,CASSLELSGGFYEQYF,TRBJ2-7,-,TRBV7-8,few
TGTGCCAGCAGTTACTGGGATATCGGGGAGCTGTTTTTT,CASSYWDIGELFF,TRBJ2-2,-,TRBV6-2/TRBV6-3,-